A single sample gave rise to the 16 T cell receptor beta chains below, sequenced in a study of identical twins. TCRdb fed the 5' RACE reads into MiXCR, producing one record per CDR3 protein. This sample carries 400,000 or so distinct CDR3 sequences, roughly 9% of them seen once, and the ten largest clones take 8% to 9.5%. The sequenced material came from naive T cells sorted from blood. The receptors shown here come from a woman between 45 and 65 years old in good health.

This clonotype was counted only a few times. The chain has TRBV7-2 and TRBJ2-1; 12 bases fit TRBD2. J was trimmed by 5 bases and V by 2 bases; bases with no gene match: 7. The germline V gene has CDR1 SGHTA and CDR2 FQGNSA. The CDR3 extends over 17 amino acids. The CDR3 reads CASSLKLGLAGNNEQFF. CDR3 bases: TGTGCCAGCAGCTTAAAGTTAGGACTAGCGGGAAACAATGAGCAGTTCTTC.

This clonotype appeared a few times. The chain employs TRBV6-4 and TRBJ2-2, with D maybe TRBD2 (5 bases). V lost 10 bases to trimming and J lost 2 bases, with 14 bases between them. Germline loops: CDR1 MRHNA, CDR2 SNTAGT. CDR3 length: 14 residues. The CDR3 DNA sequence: TGTGCCACCCGGAGGCATTCCAACACCGGGGAGCTGTTTTTT. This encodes CATRRHSNTGELFF.

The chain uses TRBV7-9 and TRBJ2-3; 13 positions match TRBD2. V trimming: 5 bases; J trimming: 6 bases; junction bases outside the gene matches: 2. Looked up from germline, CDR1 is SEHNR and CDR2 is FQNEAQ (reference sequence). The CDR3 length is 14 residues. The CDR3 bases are TGTGCCAGCAGCCCGACTAGCGGGAGGGATACGCAGTATTTT. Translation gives CASSPTSGRDTQYF.

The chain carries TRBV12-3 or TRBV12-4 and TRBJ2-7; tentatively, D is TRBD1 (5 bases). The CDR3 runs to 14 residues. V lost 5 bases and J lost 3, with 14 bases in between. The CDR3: CASSATGFGYEQYF. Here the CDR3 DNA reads TGTGCCAGCAGTGCAACAGGATTCGGCTACGAGCAGTACTTC.

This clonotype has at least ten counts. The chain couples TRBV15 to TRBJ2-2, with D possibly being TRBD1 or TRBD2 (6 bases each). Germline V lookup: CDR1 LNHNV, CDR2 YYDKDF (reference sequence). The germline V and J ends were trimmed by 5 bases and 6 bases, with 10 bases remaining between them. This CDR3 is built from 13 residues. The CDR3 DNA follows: TGTGCCACCAGCGCGGAGGGGGCCGGGGAGCTGTTTTTT. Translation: CATSAEGAGELFF.

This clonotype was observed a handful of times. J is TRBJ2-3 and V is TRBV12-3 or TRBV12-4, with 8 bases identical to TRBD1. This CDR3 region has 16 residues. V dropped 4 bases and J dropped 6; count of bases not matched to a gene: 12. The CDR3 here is CASSSRQGRVIDTQYF. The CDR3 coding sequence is TGTGCCAGCAGTTCGCGACAGGGGCGTGTGATCGATACGCAGTATTTT.

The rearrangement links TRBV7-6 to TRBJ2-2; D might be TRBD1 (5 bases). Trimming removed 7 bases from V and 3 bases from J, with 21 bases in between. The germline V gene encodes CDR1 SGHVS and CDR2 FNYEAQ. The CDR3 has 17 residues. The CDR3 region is CASTKSIRQKDTGELFF. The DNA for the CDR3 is TGTGCCAGCACCAAGAGTATCAGACAGAAGGACACCGGGGAGCTGTTTTTT.

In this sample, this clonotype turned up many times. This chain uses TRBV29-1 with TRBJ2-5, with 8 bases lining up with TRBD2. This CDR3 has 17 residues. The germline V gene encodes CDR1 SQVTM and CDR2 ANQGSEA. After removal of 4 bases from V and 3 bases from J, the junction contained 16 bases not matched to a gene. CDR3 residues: CSVVSSGRANFKETQYF. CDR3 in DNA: TGCAGCGTTGTTTCCAGCGGGAGAGCCAACTTTAAAGAGACCCAGTACTTC.

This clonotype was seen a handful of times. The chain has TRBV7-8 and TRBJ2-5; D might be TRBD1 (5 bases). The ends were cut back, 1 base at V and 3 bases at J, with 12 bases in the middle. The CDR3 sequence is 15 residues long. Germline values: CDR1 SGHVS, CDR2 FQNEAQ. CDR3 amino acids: CASSLVVGREETQYF. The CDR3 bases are TGTGCCAGCAGCTTAGTGGTGGGCAGGGAAGAGACCCAGTACTTC. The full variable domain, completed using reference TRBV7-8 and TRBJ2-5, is GAGVSQSPRYKVAKRGQDVALRCDPISGHVSLFWYQQALGQGPEFLTYFQNEAQLDKSGLPSDRFFAERPEGSVSTLKIQRTQQEDSAVYLCASSLVVGREETQYFGPGTRLLVL.

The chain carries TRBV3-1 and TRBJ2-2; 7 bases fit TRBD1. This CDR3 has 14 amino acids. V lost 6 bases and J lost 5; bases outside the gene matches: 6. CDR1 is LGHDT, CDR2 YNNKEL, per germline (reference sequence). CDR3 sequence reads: CASSRDSWTGELFF. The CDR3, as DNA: TGTGCCAGCAGTCGGGACAGCTGGACCGGGGAGCTGTTTTTT.

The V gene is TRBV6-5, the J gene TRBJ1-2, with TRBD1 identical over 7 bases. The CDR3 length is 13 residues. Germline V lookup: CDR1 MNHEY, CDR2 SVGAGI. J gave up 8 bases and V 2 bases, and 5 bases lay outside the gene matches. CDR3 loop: CASSYRRGGGYTF. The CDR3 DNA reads TGTGCCAGCAGTTACAGGAGAGGGGGCGGCTACACCTTC.

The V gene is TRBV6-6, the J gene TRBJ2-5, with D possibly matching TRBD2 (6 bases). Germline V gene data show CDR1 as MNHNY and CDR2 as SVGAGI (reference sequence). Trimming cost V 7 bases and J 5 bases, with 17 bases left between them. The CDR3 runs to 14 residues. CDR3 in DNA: TGTGCCAGCAACCCGCTACTAGCTGAGGAGACCCAGTACTTC. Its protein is CASNPLLAEETQYF.

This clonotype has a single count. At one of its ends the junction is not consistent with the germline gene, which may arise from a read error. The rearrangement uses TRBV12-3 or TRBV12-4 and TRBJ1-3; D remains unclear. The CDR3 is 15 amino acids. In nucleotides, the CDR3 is TGTGCCAGCAGTTTTATCCCGAGCTCTGGACACACCATATATTTT. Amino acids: CASSFIPSSGHTIYF.

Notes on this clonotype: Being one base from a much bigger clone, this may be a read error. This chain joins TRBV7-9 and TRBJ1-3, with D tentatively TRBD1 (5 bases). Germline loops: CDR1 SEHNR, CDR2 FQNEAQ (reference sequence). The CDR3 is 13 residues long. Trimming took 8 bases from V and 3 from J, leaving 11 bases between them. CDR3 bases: TGTGCCAGCCAACAGGCCTGTGGAAACACCATATATTTT. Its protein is CASQQACGNTIYF.

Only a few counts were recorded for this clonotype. Here the CDR3 DNA reads TGTGCCAGCAGTTACTCGTGGGGTTTTTCGAAGGCTTTCTTT. Protein: CASSYSWGFSKAFF. The J gene is TRBJ1-1, the V gene TRBV6-5; D is ambiguous. V was pared by 0 bases and J by 11 bases, with 16 bases between. The CDR3 consists of 14 residues. Germline V gives CDR1 MNHEY, CDR2 SVGAGI.

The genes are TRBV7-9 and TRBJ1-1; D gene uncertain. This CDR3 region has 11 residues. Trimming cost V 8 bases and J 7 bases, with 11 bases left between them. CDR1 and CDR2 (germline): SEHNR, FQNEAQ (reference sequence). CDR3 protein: CASSRGGEAFF. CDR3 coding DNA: TGTGCCAGCTCCCGGGGTGGTGAAGCTTTCTTT.